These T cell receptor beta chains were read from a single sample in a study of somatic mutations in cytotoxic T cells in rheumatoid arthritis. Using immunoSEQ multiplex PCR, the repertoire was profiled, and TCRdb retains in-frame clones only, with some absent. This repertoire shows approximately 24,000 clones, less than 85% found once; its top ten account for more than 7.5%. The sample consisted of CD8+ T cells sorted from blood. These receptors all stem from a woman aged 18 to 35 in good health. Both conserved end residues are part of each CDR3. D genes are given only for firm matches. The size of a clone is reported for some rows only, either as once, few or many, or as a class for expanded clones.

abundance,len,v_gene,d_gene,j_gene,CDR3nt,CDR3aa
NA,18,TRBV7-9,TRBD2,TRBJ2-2,TGTGCCAGCAGCGACGGGACTAGCGGGAGGGCCATAAGCGGGGAGCTGTTTTTT,CASSDGTSGRAISGELFF
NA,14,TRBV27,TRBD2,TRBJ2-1,TGTGCCAGCAGACCCGGACTAGCATACAATGAGCAGTTCTTC,CASRPGLAYNEQFF
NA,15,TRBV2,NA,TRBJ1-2,TGTGCCAGCAGTGAAGCGTCGGGGAGGGACTATGGCTACACCTTC,CASSEASGRDYGYTF
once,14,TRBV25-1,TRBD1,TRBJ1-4,TGTGCCAGCAGACAGGGGGCTGCTAATGAAAAACTGTTTTTT,CASRQGAANEKLFF
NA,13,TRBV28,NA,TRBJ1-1,TGTGCCAGCAGCGGGGGGTGGGACACTGAAGCTTTCTTT,CASSGGWDTEAFF
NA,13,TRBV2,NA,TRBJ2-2,TGTGCCAGCAGTGGTGGGCAGACCGGGGAGCTGTTTTTT,CASSGGQTGELFF
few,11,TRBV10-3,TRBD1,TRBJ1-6,TGTGCCACACAGGGGAATTCACCCCTCCACTTT,CATQGNSPLHF
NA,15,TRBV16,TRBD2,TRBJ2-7,TGTGCCAGCAGCCCCGGACTAGCGGGAGCCCCTGGGCAGTACTTC,CASSPGLAGAPGQYF
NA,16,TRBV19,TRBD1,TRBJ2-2,TGTGCCAGTAGTATAGATTCCGGGACAGGGTCCGGGGAGCTGTTTTTT,CASSIDSGTGSGELFF
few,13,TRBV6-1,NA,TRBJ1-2,TGTGCCAGCAGTGAAGACTATTTCTATGGCTACACCTTC,CASSEDYFYGYTF
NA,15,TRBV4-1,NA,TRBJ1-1,TGCGCCAGCAGCCCCGACGGAGTTGGGGCCACTGAAGCTTTCTTT,CASSPDGVGATEAFF
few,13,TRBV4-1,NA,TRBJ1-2,TGCGCCAGCAGCCAAGGGACAGCTTATGGCTACACCTTC,CASSQGTAYGYTF
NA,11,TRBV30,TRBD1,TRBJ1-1,TGTGCCTCGGGACAGGGAGGTGAAGCTTTCTTT,CASGQGGEAFF
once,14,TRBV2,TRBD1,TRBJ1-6,TGTGCCAGCAGTGGGGACAGCCCGAATTCACCCCTCCACTTT,CASSGDSPNSPLHF
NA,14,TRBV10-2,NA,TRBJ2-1,TGCGCCAGCAGTGATGGGGTATTTCCCAATGAGCAGTTCTTC,CASSDGVFPNEQFF
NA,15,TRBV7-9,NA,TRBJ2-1,TGTGCCAGCAGCTTAGGGGGACTTGGGGACAATGAGCAGTTCTTC,CASSLGGLGDNEQFF
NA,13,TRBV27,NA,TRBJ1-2,TGTGCCAGCAGTTTATCCAGTGACTATGGCTACACCTTC,CASSLSSDYGYTF
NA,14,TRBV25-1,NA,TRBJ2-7,TGTGCCAGCAGTCGTCTGGGGGCCTCCTACGAGCAGTACTTC,CASSRLGASYEQYF
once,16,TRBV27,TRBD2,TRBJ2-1,TGTGCCAGCAGTTCGTGGGCGGGAGGGGGTCTGAATGAGCAGTTCTTC,CASSSWAGGGLNEQFF
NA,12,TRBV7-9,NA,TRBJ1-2,TGTGCCAGCAGCCCCGGTGCGGCTGGCTACACCTTC,CASSPGAAGYTF
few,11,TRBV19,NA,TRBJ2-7,TGTGCCAGTTTTGGCGGTTACGAGCAGTACTTC,CASFGGYEQYF
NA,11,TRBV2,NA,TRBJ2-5,TGTGCCACACTAGTTAAAGAGACCCAGTACTTC,CATLVKETQYF
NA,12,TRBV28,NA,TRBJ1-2,TGTGCCAGCAGTCGCGGGTCCTATGGCTACACCTTC,CASSRGSYGYTF
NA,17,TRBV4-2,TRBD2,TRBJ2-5,TGTGCCAGCAGCCGAAGCACTAGCGGGGGGGCCAGAGAGACCCAGTACTTC,CASSRSTSGGARETQYF
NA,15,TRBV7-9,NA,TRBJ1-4,TGTGCCAGCAGCATCGGGGGGCAAATTAATGAAAAACTGTTTTTT,CASSIGGQINEKLFF
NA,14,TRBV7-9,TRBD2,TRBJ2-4,TGTGCCAGCAGCCAGAGCGGGGGGAAAAACATTCAGTACTTC,CASSQSGGKNIQYF
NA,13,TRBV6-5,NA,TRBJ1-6,TGTGCCAGCAGCTTCGGAGGCGGATCACCCCTCCACTTT,CASSFGGGSPLHF
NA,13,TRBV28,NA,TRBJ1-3,TGTGCCACCCGGACCCTCTTCGGAAACACCATATATTTT,CATRTLFGNTIYF
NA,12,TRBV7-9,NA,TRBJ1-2,TGTGCCAGCAGCCCAGGGAATCATGGCTACACCTTC,CASSPGNHGYTF
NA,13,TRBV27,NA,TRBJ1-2,TGTGCCAGCAGTCCGACTCCACTGTATGGCTACACCTTC,CASSPTPLYGYTF
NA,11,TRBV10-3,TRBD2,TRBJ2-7,TGTGCCATCAAGGGAGGGGCCGAGCAGTACTTC,CAIKGGAEQYF
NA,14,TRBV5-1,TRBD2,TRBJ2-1,TGCGCCAGCAGACGGGGGGACTCCTACAATGAGCAGTTCTTC,CASRRGDSYNEQFF
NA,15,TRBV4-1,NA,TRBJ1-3,TGCGCCAGCAGCCAAGAATGGGGCTCTGGAAACACCATATATTTT,CASSQEWGSGNTIYF
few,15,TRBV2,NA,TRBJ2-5,TGTGCCAGCAGTGACGGGCAGGGGGGCCAAGAGACCCAGTACTTC,CASSDGQGGQETQYF
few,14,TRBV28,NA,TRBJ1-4,TGTGCCAGCAGTTTAAGTGTCGGGGGCGAAAAACTGTTTTTT,CASSLSVGGEKLFF
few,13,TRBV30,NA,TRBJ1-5,TGTGCCTGGAGTCCGACCCCGAATCAGCCCCAGCATTTT,CAWSPTPNQPQHF
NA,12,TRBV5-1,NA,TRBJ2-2,TGCGCCAGCAGCCCGGGGGCCGGGGAGCTGTTTTTT,CASSPGAGELFF
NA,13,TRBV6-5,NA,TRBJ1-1,TGTGCCAGCAGTTACTCTTCCAACACTGAAGCTTTCTTT,CASSYSSNTEAFF
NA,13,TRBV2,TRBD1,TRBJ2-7,TGTGCCAGCAGTGAGGGACAGTCCTACGAGCAGTACTTC,CASSEGQSYEQYF
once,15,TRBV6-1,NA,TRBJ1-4,TGTGCCAGCAGTGAATCGGGGGGCCTCCAGATTAAACTGTTTTTT,CASSESGGLQIKLFF
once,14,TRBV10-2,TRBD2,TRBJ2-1,TGCGCCAGCAGGGGACTAGCGGGAGACAATGAGCAGTTCTTC,CASRGLAGDNEQFF
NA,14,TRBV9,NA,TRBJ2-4,TGTGCCAGCAGCGTAGGAGGAGACACAGGCATTCAGTACTTC,CASSVGGDTGIQYF
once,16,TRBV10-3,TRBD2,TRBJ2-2,TGTGCCATCAGTGAGGAACTAGCGGGGGACACCGGGGAGCTGTTTTTT,CAISEELAGDTGELFF
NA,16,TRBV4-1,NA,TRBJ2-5,TGCGCCAGCAGCCAAGGGGGACACACAGGACAAGAGACCCAGTACTTC,CASSQGGHTGQETQYF
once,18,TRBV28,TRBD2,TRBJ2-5,TGTGCCAGCAGTTCCGGGACTAGCGGGAGCGTCGTTCGGGAGACCCAGTACTTC,CASSSGTSGSVVRETQYF
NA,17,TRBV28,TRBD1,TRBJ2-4,TGTGCCAGCAGTTTATTGTGGGACAGGGACCCCAAAAACATTCAGTACTTC,CASSLLWDRDPKNIQYF
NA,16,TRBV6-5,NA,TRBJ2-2,TGTGCCAGCAGTTACGACGGCAGGGGCAACACCGGGGAGCTGTTTTTT,CASSYDGRGNTGELFF
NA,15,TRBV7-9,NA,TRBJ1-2,TGTGCCAGCAGCTTAGCGGACACGGTGAACTATGGCTACACCTTC,CASSLADTVNYGYTF
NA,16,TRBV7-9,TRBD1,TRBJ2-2,TGTGCCAGCAGCTCGGGACAGCAATTCTTGACCGGGGAGCTGTTTTTT,CASSSGQQFLTGELFF
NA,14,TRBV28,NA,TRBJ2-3,TGTGCCAGCAGCCGTCTAACGGGCCCAGATACGCAGTATTTT,CASSRLTGPDTQYF
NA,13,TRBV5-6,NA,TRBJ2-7,TGTGCCAGCAGCTTTTCTAACTCCTACGAGCAGTACTTC,CASSFSNSYEQYF
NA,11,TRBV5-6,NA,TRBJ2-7,TGTGCCAGCAGCTTTGGGTACGAGCAGTACTTC,CASSFGYEQYF
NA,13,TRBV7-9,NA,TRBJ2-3,TGTGCCAGCAGAGGGGGATGGAAAGATACGCAGTATTTT,CASRGGWKDTQYF